These 11 T cell receptor beta chains came from one sample sequenced in a study of tumor-infiltrating lymphocytes in primary liver carcinoma (dated by TCRdb to 2015 to 2018). Sequencing used an Illumina HiSeq 2500. Starting from about 550 ng total RNA, TCRbeta-specific cDNA was produced by reverse transcription with a constant-region primer and ProtoScript II reverse transcriptase. Construction of the TCRbeta libraries relied on three nested rounds of multiplex PCR, following a slightly modified ARM-PCR procedure. The first two PCR rounds used multiplex TRBV1-TRBV30 forward primers with a Cbeta reverse primer, each for roughly 10 cycles. The public reads were quality trimmed at Q25 with fastp and then assembled into clones with MiXCR by TCRdb, keeping productive beta chains. Rows matching on CDR3 protein sequence are summarized as one entry with the most common DNA and genes. The sample includes fewer than 50,000 distinct CDR3 sequences, with around 80% observed a single time. Jointly, the top ten make up 38% of the sample.

Without any cell sorting, total RNA and DNA were co-extracted from about 21-30 mg of bulk tissue using the AllPrep DNA/RNA mini kit. The sample taken for sequencing was tumor-adjacent normal liver tissue. The source is a woman in her twenties or thirties with primary liver carcinoma and hepatitis B virus infection.

A word on this clonotype: At one end the junction does not follow the germline gene, possibly because of a read error. The V gene is TRBV11-2, the J gene TRBJ2-2, with D uncertain. Germline CDR1 is SGHAT and CDR2 is FQNNGV. The CDR3 extends over 12 amino acids. The CDR3 loop is CTSSIGTGELFF. In DNA, the CDR3 is TGTACCAGCAGCATTGGCACCGGGGAGCTGTTTTTT.

As to this clonotype: As the CDR3 is not closed by the conserved phenylalanine or tryptophan, this likely results from a read error. Because the CDR3's place on the DNA is in doubt, the DNA is left out and the CDR3 is given as listed by TCRdb. This rearrangement joins TRBV6-6 to TRBJ2-2; the table's D call, TRBD2, has no DNA check behind it. CDR1 MNHNY and CDR2 SVGAGI come from the germline V gene (reference sequence). Counting both end residues, the CDR3 totals 16 amino acids. CDR3 sequence reads: CASSPNEREVSGELSL.

As to this clonotype: As the CDR3 is not closed by the conserved phenylalanine or tryptophan, this likely results from a read error. The rearrangement uses TRBV11-2 and TRBJ2-1; D not certain. Germline CDR1 reads SGHAT; CDR2 reads FQNNGV. This CDR3 has 13 amino acids. The CDR3 nucleotides are TGTGCCAGTAGCTTCTCGGTTACGAATGAGCAGTTCTAC. Translating it yields CASSFSVTNEQFY.

Comment on this clonotype: One end of the junction does not line up with germline, which may come from a read error. V and J are TRBV12-3 or TRBV12-4 and TRBJ2-1; no firm D call. The CDR3 has 13 residues. This CDR3 reads CTSSLVGKGEQFF. CDR3 DNA sequence: TGTACCAGCAGTTTAGTAGGTAAAGGTGAACAATTCTTC.

Comments on this clonotype: A read error may explain this, as a much larger clone is one base away. The rearrangement joins TRBV6-4 to TRBJ2-2; D not certain. The V gene lost 3 bases and the J gene lost 6 bases, with 5 bases spanning the gap. CDR1 MRHNA and CDR2 SNTAGT come from the germline V gene. The CDR3 spans 12 residues. The CDR3 is CASSEHAGELFF. CDR3 DNA: TGTGCCAGCAGTGAACACGCCGGGGAGCTGTTTTTT.

About this clonotype itself: The CDR3 carries no conserved terminal phenylalanine or tryptophan, so it likely arises from a read error. The chain employs TRBV4-2 and TRBJ2-3; tentative D call: TRBD2 (5 bases). This CDR3 spans 16 amino acids. V lost 3 bases to trimming and J lost 0 bases, with 13 bases between them. The germline V gene encodes CDR1 LGHNA and CDR2 YNFKEQ. CDR3 coding DNA: TGTGCCAGCAGCCAGGTGCGTAGCGAGAGCACAGATACGCAGTATATT. It is translated as CASSQVRSESTDTQYI.

Turning to this clonotype: An end of the junction does not agree with germline; a read error may underlie this. The chain recombines TRBV29-1 with TRBJ2-5; the D gene is possibly TRBD2 (5 bases). This CDR3 contains 15 residues. CDR1 and CDR2 from the germline V gene are SQVTM and ANQGSEA. CDR3 amino acids: CCVAYGRRFQETQYF. CDR3 nucleotide sequence: TGCTGCGTTGCGTACGGACGGAGGTTCCAAGAGACCCAGTACTTC. Filled out from reference TRBV29-1 and TRBJ2-5, the complete variable domain reads SAVISQKPSRDICQRGTSLTIQCQVDSQVTMMFWYRQQPGQSLTLIATANQGSEATYESGFVIDKFPISRPNLTFSTLTVSNMSPEDSSIYLCCVAYGRRFQETQYFGPGTRLLVL.

The rearrangement uses TRBV28 and TRBJ2-6; D is uncertain. Germline V gene sequence: CDR1 MDHEN, CDR2 SYDVKM. The CDR3 runs 18 residues. V was clipped by 3 bases and J by 4 bases, with 19 bases between them. CDR3 loop: CASSFTRLLGRGANVLTF. DNA for the CDR3: TGTGCCAGCAGTTTCACCCGGCTGTTGGGCCGCGGGGCCAACGTCCTGACTTTC.

The chain joins TRBV12-3 or TRBV12-4 to TRBJ2-3; 8 bases align to TRBD2. The V gene end was trimmed by 11 bases and the J gene end by 6 bases; junction bases not matched to a gene: 16. The CDR3 consists of 15 residues. Here the CDR3 DNA reads TGTGCCGGTAGTTTACACAGGGTAGCGGGGGATACGCAGTATTTT. As protein: CAGSLHRVAGDTQYF.

In its sample, this clonotype was seen once. V is TRBV20-1 and J is TRBJ2-1; TRBD1 or TRBD2 may be the D gene (5 bases each). V lost 8 bases and J 3 bases, leaving 20 bases between the germline ends. Germline CDR1 reads DFQATT; CDR2 reads SNEGSKA (reference sequence). The CDR3 covers 15 residues. The CDR3 is CSSPQGDGDYNEQFF. The CDR3 nucleotides are TGCAGTTCCCCGCAGGGAGACGGTGACTACAATGAGCAGTTCTTC.

The genes are TRBV10-3 and TRBJ2-3; 8 bases match TRBD1. Germline CDR1 ENHRY, CDR2 SYGVKD. V trimming: 2 bases; J trimming: 3 bases; junction bases outside the gene matches: 10. The CDR3 runs to 17 residues. The CDR3 sequence: CAISETDRGSRTDTQYF. As DNA, the CDR3 is TGTGCCATCAGTGAGACAGACAGGGGTTCTCGGACAGATACGCAGTATTTT.